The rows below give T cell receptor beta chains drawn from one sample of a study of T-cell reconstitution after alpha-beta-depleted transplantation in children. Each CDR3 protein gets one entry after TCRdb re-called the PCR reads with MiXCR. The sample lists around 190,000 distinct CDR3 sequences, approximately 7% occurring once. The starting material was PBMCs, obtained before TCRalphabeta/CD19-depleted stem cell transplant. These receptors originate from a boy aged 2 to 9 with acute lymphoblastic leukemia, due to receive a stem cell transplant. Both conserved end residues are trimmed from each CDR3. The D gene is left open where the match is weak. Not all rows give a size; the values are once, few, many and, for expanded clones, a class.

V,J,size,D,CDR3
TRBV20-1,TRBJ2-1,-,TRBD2,SAPRASGYNEQF
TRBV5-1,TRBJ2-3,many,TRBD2,ASSLTSGTDTDTQY
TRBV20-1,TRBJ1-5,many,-,SAREAVAGNQPQH
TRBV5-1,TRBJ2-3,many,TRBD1,ASRIRGGAADTQY
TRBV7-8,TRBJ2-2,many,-,ASRPEARVTGELF
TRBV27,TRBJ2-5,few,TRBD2,ASSLAASGGQETQY
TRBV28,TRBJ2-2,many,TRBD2,ASSGGVRTGELF
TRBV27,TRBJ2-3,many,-,ASSSPPDTQY
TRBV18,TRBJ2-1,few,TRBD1,ASSPTGGKGNEQF
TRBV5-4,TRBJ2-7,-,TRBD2,ASSYGGLAGLNEQY
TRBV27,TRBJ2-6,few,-,ASLGLFGRANVLT
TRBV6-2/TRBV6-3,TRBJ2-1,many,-,ASSYSGLYNEQF
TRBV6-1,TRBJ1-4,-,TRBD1,ASRGRGGQGEKLF
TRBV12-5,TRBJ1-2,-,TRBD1,ASGLVKGQHYGYT
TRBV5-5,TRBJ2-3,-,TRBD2,ASGWGLAGNPPDTQY
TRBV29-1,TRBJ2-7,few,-,SVELAPYEQY
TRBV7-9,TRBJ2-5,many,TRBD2,ASSSGLAGVIDNRETQY
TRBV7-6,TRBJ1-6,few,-,ASSQGYNSPLH
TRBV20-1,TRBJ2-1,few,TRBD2,SAFPGLAGGPDEQF
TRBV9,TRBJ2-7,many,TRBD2,ASSVGGGTYEQY
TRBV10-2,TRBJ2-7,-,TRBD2,ASSDYLRSLAGGATYEQY
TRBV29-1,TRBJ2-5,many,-,SVDLVPYQETQY
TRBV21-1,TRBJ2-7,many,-,ASSKAPGQQY
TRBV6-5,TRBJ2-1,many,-,ASSSPRFGQGSYNEQF
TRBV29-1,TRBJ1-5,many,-,SVGGRGAPNQPQH
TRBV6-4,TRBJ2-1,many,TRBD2,ASSRVAGDVYNEQF
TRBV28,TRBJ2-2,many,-,ASSPTGSNTGELF
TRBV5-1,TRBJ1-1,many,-,ASSFAENTEAF
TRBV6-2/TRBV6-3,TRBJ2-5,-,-,ASSLRSGNGVETQY
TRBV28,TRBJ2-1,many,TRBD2,ASSSTSGGYNEQF
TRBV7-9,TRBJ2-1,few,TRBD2,ASSLGGGRGNEQF
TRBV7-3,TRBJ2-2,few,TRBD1,ASSRAGTGITGELF
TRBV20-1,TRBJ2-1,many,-,SATKSDGYNEQF
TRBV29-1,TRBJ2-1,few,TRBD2,SVCLEGPTAGLAAFRHNEQF
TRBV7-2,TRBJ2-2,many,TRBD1,ASSRQGAGTGELF
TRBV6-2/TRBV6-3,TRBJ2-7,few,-,ASAGWRVLSYEQY
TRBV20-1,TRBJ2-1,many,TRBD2,SAPGTSGSTNNEQF
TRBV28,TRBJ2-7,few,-,ASSFRTYSYEQY
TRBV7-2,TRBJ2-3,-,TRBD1,ASRAGTGLFTDTQY
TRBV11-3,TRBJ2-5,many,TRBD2,ASSLRAFYSAGGLETQY
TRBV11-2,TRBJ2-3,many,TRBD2,ASSFRGVLTDTQY
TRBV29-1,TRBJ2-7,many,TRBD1,SVGTTGTGGEQY
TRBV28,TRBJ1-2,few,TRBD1,ASSLDPGGSGYT
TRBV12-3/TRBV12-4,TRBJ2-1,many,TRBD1,ASTHRGDEQF
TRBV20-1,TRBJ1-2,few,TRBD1,SARLGQTDYGYT
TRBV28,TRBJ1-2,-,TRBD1,AINRPGQGAYGYT
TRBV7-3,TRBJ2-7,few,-,ASSLTRGYEQY
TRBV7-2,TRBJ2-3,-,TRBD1,ASSSTGTGGTDTQY
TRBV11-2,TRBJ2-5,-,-,ASSLGRRHHLGETQH
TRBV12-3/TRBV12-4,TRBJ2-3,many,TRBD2,ASSLARPSGTTDTQY